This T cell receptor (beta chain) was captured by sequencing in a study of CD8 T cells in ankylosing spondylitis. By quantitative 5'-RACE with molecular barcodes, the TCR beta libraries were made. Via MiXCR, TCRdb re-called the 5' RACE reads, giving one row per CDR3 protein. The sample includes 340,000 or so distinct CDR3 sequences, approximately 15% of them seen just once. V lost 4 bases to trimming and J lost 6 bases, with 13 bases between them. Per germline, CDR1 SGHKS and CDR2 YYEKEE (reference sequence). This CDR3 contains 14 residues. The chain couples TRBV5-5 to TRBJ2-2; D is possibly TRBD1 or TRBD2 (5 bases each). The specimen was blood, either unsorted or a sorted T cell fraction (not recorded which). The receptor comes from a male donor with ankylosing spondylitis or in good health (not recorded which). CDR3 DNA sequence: TGTGCCAGCAGCCCCGGGGACCCTCCCGGGGAGCTGTTTTTT. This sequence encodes CASSPGDPPGELFF.